This entry describes one T cell receptor beta chain. In the original workflow: Reference gene primer amplification gave nucleated cell count estimates. TCRdb's copy holds only in-frame clones and misses some; the assay was immunoSEQ multiplex PCR. Clonal size and the V and J genes are those of that table, whereas D and trimming came from the DNA. This table holds under 300,000 clones, roughly 84% found once. The data stem from a study of blood T cell repertoires in COVID-19. Sequenced sample: peripheral blood. The TCR was taken from a middle-aged woman who had recovered from COVID-19.

CDR3 amino acids: CASSYSESSNQPQHF. As DNA, the CDR3 is TGTGCCAGCAGTTACTCTGAGTCTAGCAATCAGCCCCAGCATTTT. The chain links TRBV6-6 to TRBJ1-5; D gene unclear. The CDR3 consists of 15 residues. Germline V gives CDR1 MNHNY, CDR2 SVGAGI (reference sequence). V was shortened by 0 bases and J by 0 bases, with 6 bases between the two germline ends.